Detailed here is one T cell receptor beta chain. Its target is unknown. Method: immunoSEQ multiplex PCR; TCRdb's copy keeps in-frame clones and lacks some. The sample has around 67,000 clones; about 85% are singletons. This sample stems from a study of OX40 agonist ivuxolimab in advanced cancers. Turning to the study itself: The drug used for patients, ivuxolimab, was an agonistic anti-OX40 (CD134) antibody. Participants could have had prior anti-PD-1, anti-PD-L1 or anti-CTLA-4 therapy, and approximately 40% had some. The study, taken as a whole, reports: Expansion of clones was among the lowest in partial responders at 0.1-3.0 mg/kg.

The TCR originated in an adult with an advanced solid tumor such as melanoma, head and neck, liver or kidney cancer. The input for sequencing was CD4+ or CD8+ T cells sorted from blood, taken in a trial of the OX40 agonist ivuxolimab.

The CDR3 is CSVGPSGEKLFF. CDR3 bases: TGCAGCGTGGGGCCATCGGGTGAAAAACTGTTTTTT. The rearrangement links TRBV29-1 to TRBJ1-4, with D possibly matching TRBD1 (5 bases). The CDR3 has 12 amino acids. CDR1 SQVTM and CDR2 ANQGSEA come from the germline V gene. V lost 6 bases, J lost 7 bases, and 12 bases lay in between.